This T cell receptor (beta chain) was recorded in a study of human T cells and chemical hapten exposure. Using its own MiXCR run on the RACE reads, TCRdb lists one record per CDR3 protein. The sample holds some 88,000 distinct CDR3 sequences, 9.5% to 11% seen once. The time point: patch test 2, 6 weeks after DPC sensitization. Specified treatment: therapeutic diphenylcyclopropenone sensitization with weekly scalp DPC. This clonotype was seen ten or more times. The sequence derives from a man aged 40-50 years with alopecia areata. Some clones in this sample may be carry-over from other donors' samples. This specimen consisted of whole blood, obtained in connection with sensitization to the hapten diphenylcyclopropenone (DPC).

For the CDR3, the DNA is TGTGCCAGCAGACGGGACAGGGTCTATGGCTACACCTTC. It specifies CASRRDRVYGYTF. This sequence joins TRBV12-3 or TRBV12-4 and TRBJ1-2, with TRBD1 identical over 9 bases. The CDR3 length is 13 residues. The V segment lost 6 bases and the J segment 4 bases; nucleotides outside the gene matches: 3.